A single sample is the source of the 19 T cell receptor beta chains below, sequenced in a study of CD8 T cells in Susac syndrome. When the RNA was reverse transcribed, random hexamers were used with an input of 0.5 to 1 ug. TCRdb ran MiXCR on the immunoSEQ multiplex PCR reads and lists one entry per CDR3 protein. Found here are more than 150,000 distinct CDR3 sequences, roughly 95% of them singletons; the top ten hold less than 0.15%. Sequenced sample: CD4+ T cells from PBMCs. These receptors were collected from a human donor with Susac syndrome.

There are a few counts of this clonotype. The gene calls are TRBV15 and TRBJ2-5; 7 nucleotides align to TRBD1. CDR1 LNHNV and CDR2 YYDKDF come from the germline V gene (reference sequence). Trimming took 5 bases from V and 2 from J; bases not matched to a gene: 8. The CDR3 has 15 amino acids. The chain's CDR3 is CATSRDRQGQETQYF. DNA of the CDR3: TGTGCCACCAGCCGGGATCGACAGGGTCAAGAGACCCAGTACTTC.

The CDR3 reads CASSLQGFYGYTF. Written as DNA, the CDR3 is TGTGCCAGCAGCTTACAGGGATTCTATGGCTACACCTTC. This sequence joins TRBV5-6 and TRBJ1-2, with D possibly TRBD1 on 6 matching bases. The CDR3 covers 13 residues. The V end lost 2 bases, the J end lost 4 bases, and 9 bases lay between the germline ends. Germline V lookup: CDR1 SGHDT, CDR2 YYEEEE.

This chain uses TRBV4-3 with TRBJ1-2, with a possible D match to TRBD1 (6 bases). CDR1 is LGHNA, CDR2 YSLEER, per germline. V dropped 4 bases and J dropped 7 bases, with 13 bases sitting between them. CDR3 length: 13 residues. The CDR3 DNA reads TGCGCCAGCAGCCCCGACAGGAGGACTGGCTACACCTTC. Its protein is CASSPDRRTGYTF.

V is TRBV9 and J is TRBJ2-1; 7 bases are shared with TRBD1. The CDR3 loop spans 16 amino acids. Germline V gives CDR1 SGDLS, CDR2 YYNGEE. V was pared by 0 bases and J by 5 bases, with 8 bases of the junction left unmatched. The CDR3: CASSVEPGDSHNEQFF. CDR3 nucleotides: TGTGCCAGCAGCGTAGAACCCGGGGACAGTCACAATGAGCAGTTCTTC.

This sequence joins TRBV6-2 or TRBV6-3 and TRBJ2-2, with 7 nucleotides matching TRBD2. The CDR3 covers 16 residues. J gave up 9 bases and V 2 bases, and 12 bases lay outside the gene matches. From germline, CDR1 is MNHEY and CDR2 SVGEGT. CDR3 loop: CASSYPPEGRERELFF. Written as DNA, the CDR3 is TGTGCCAGCAGTTACCCGCCGGAAGGGAGGGAGCGGGAGCTGTTTTTT.

This chain links TRBV2 with TRBJ2-5; D is perhaps TRBD1 (6 bases). The CDR3 is made up of 14 amino acids. The V end was cut by 7 bases, the J end by 0 bases, with 12 bases between. Germline CDR1 reads SNHLY; CDR2 reads FYNNEI. The CDR3 here is CASTLRDNQETQYF. CDR3 bases: TGTGCCAGCACTCTCCGGGACAACCAAGAGACCCAGTACTTC.

This chain uses TRBV4-3 with TRBJ1-6, with 7 bases matching TRBD1. The CDR3 covers 15 residues. V was clipped by 0 bases and J by 4 bases; unmatched bases: 0. Per the germline V gene, CDR1 is LGHNA and CDR2 is YSLEER. The CDR3 is CASSQEQGYNSPLHF. The CDR3 bases are TGCGCCAGCAGCCAAGAACAGGGGTATAATTCACCCCTCCACTTT.

The chain recombines TRBV29-1 with TRBJ1-4, with 9 bases that match TRBD1. V trimming: 3 bases; J trimming: 8 bases; junction bases outside the gene matches: 7. Germline V gene data show CDR1 as SQVTM and CDR2 as ANQGSEA. The CDR3 has 14 residues. The CDR3 loop reads CSVDLGQGREKLFF. Here the CDR3 DNA reads TGCAGCGTTGACCTGGGACAGGGTCGAGAAAAACTGTTTTTT.

The rearrangement uses TRBV19 and TRBJ2-7; D unclear. The length of the CDR3 is 13 residues. V was shortened by 3 bases and J by 6 bases, with 12 bases between the two germline ends. Germline assignment: CDR1 LNHDA and CDR2 SQIVND (reference sequence). CDR3 DNA sequence: TGTGCCAGTAGTATTGCCGGTGCGCCCGAGCAGTACTTC. This codes for CASSIAGAPEQYF.

Note on this clonotype: A read error may account for a junction end that differs from germline. V is TRBV19 and J is TRBJ1-2, with 8 bases aligning to TRBD1. Looked up from germline, CDR1 is LNHDA and CDR2 is SQIVND (reference sequence). The CDR3 contains 8 residues. The CDR3 DNA is TGTGCCAGCCAGACAGGGGACTTC. The encoded protein is CASQTGDF. The full variable domain, with the rest looked up from reference TRBV19 and TRBJ1-2, is DGGITQSPKYLFRKEGQNVTLSCEQNLNHDAMYWYRQDPGQGLRLIYYSQIVNDFQKGDIAEGYSVSREKKESFPLTVTSAQKNPTAFYLCASQTGDFGSGTRLTVV.

V gene TRBV3-1 combines with J gene TRBJ1-5; D call uncertain. Trimming removed 1 base from V and 6 bases from J, with 10 bases in between. CDR1 and CDR2 (germline): LGHDT, YNNKEL (reference sequence). The CDR3 spans 14 residues. CDR3 DNA sequence: TGTGCCAGCAGCCAAGCCGCCCGGGGTCAGCCCCAGCATTTT. The encoded protein is CASSQAARGQPQHF.

This clonotype was seen a single time. The gene calls are TRBV6-2 or TRBV6-3 and TRBJ2-1; 11 bases fit TRBD2. V lost 6 bases to trimming and J lost 3 bases; unmatched junction nucleotides: 1. CDR3 length: 14 amino acids. Germline CDR1 reads MNHEY; CDR2 reads SVGEGT. CDR3 nucleotides: TGTGCCAGCAGGACTAGCGGGGACTACAATGAGCAGTTCTTC. Translated: CASRTSGDYNEQFF.

The rearrangement links TRBV30 to TRBJ2-1; a possible D gene is TRBD2 (5 bases). The V gene's germline CDR1 is GTSNPN and CDR2 SVGIG (reference sequence). The germline V and J ends were trimmed by 0 bases and 7 bases, with 13 bases remaining between them. The CDR3 sequence is 14 residues long. CDR3 nucleotide sequence: TGTGCCTGGAGTGTACGGTCTAGCAGGAATGAGCAGTTCTTC. Its translation is CAWSVRSSRNEQFF.

V and J are TRBV4-1 and TRBJ2-2, with 8 bases that match TRBD1. There are 17 residues in the CDR3. J was trimmed by 2 bases and V by 3 bases; bases with no gene match: 8. Germline CDR1 MGHRA, CDR2 YSYEKL. The CDR3, as DNA: TGCGCCAGCAGCCAGTTGGACAGGGCCTTAAACACCGGGGAGCTGTTTTTT. Protein sequence: CASSQLDRALNTGELFF.

This clonotype was picked up one time. The chain links TRBV12-3 or TRBV12-4 to TRBJ2-1; no definite D call. The CDR3 spans 14 residues. V was pared by 3 bases and J by 0 bases, with 6 bases between. CDR3: CASSFTSSYNEQFF. The CDR3 DNA sequence: TGTGCCAGCAGTTTTACCAGCTCCTACAATGAGCAGTTCTTC.

The chain joins TRBV20-1 to TRBJ2-7; 7 bases are a match to TRBD2. Germline V gives CDR1 DFQATT, CDR2 SNEGSKA (reference sequence). V shed 0 bases, J shed 0 bases, and the junction held 5 bases outside the gene matches. The CDR3 covers 15 residues. The CDR3 DNA follows: TGCAGTGCTAGAGATAAGAGGGAGGGCTCCTACGAGCAGTACTTC. Its translation: CSARDKREGSYEQYF.

The chain employs TRBV5-1 and TRBJ2-7, with 9 bases aligning to TRBD2. Germline V gene data show CDR1 as SGHRS and CDR2 as YFSETQ. V lost 7 bases and J lost 3; bases outside the gene matches: 2. The CDR3 sequence is 12 residues long. CDR3 DNA sequence: TGCGCCAGCGGGCGGGAGGGCTACGAGCAGTACTTC. Its protein is CASGREGYEQYF.

The V call is TRBV29-1, the J call TRBJ2-2, with D possibly being TRBD2 (5 bases). Trimming shortened V by 4 bases and J by 6 bases, and 9 bases separated the two germline ends. Germline values: CDR1 SQVTM, CDR2 ANQGSEA. The CDR3 extends over 12 amino acids. As DNA, the CDR3 is TGCAGCGTTGGAGGGATCCCCGGGGAGCTGTTTTTT. Protein sequence: CSVGGIPGELFF.

This rearrangement joins TRBV20-1 to TRBJ2-1; D unresolved. Germline V gene data show CDR1 as DFQATT and CDR2 as SNEGSKA (reference sequence). The CDR3 covers 14 residues. V gave up 3 bases and J gave up 0 bases, with 9 bases separating them. CDR3 sequence (DNA): TGCAGTGCTAGCGGGCTGAACTCCTACAATGAGCAGTTCTTC. Translation gives CSASGLNSYNEQFF.